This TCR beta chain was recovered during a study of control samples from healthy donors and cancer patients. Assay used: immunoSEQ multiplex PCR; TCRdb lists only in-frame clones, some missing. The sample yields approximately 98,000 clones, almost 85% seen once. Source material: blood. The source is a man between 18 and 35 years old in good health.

The CDR3 loop is CASSRTGDNEKLFF. Written as DNA, the CDR3 is TGCGCCAGCAGCAGGACAGGGGATAATGAAAAACTGTTTTTT. V is TRBV5-1 and J is TRBJ1-4; 9 nucleotides line up with TRBD1. Looked up from germline, CDR1 is SGHRS and CDR2 is YFSETQ. There are 14 residues in the CDR3. The trim removed 4 bases at V and 4 bases at J, leaving 2 bases unmatched.